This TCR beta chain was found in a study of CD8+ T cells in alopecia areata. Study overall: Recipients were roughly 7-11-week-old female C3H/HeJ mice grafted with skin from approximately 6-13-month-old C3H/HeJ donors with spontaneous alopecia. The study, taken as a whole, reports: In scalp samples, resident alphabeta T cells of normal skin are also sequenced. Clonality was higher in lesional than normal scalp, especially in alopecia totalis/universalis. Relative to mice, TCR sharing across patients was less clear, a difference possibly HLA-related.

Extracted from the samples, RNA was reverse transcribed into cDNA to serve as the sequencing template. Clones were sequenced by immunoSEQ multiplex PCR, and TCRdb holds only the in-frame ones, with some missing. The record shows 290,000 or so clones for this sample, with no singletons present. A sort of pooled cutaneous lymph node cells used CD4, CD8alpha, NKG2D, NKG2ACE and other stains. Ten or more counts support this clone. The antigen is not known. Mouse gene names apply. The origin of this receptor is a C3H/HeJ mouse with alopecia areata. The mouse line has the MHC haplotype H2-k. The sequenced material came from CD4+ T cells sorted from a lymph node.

CDR3 loop: CASSGGTINQDTQYF. The sequenced CDR3 bases are TGTGCCAGCAGTGGCGGGACAATTAACCAAGAC. The genes are TRBV13-3 and TRBJ2-5; tentative D call: TRBD1 (6 bases). The read ends 4 residues shy of where the CDR3 ends; the end is completed using the germline J gene. This CDR3 contains 15 residues. CDR1 and CDR2 (germline): NNHDY, SYVADS. The V end lost 3 bases, the J end lost 0 bases, and 11 bases lay between the germline ends.